This T cell receptor (beta chain) is from a study of blood T cell repertoires in COVID-19 (dated by TCRdb to about 2020). Concerning the study at large: Samples from collaborators originated in the United States, Italy and Spain and spanned both the acute and convalescent phases of COVID-19. The material from the prospective study consisted of cDNA or gDNA derived from T cells, B-cell-depleted T cells, or PBMCs. The dataset comprised deeply sampled blood TCRbeta repertoires from subjects exposed to, actively infected with, or recovered from COVID-19. The repertoires were released in a freely available public database meant as a resource for research on the immune response to SARS-CoV-2. Samples were obtained from the ongoing ImmuneRACE study (first 160 participants) and from some 1,300 subjects provided by 6 global collaborators. Nearly every sample came with metadata listing a de-identified subject ID, COVID-19 status, age in years and sex. Where available, HLA class I and class II types were obtained from metadata supplied by the sample provider rather than from assay-based typing.

What the research found in general, with its limitations: How much clinical and demographic metadata was included differed by source and by participant, and the metadata was provided uncurated.

TCRbeta CDR3 regions were amplified from genomic DNA using the immunoSEQ Assay, a bias-controlled multiplex PCR. Concerning the study's data processing: The number of nucleated cells in each sample was estimated by amplification of reference gene primers within the assay. To quantify the absolute abundance of each unique TCRbeta CDR3 rearrangement, sequence reads were collapsed and filtered. Productive Simpson clonality was computed per sample as the square root of Simpson's diversity index over productive rearrangements. TCRdb provides this immuneACCESS table in a form limited to in-frame rearrangements. Some clones are lacking; in checked studies, under half of them reflect an unresolved V gene, and why the rest are absent is not known. That table furnishes V, J and clone size, whereas the DNA furnished D and trimming. Here the sample has approximately 340,000 clones; around 88% occur a single time. The biggest ten clones account for approximately 3% of the sample.

About this clone: Its antigen is still unknown. Within one base of it there is no much larger clone, and no base qualities were kept.

The germline V gene provides CDR1 MGHRA and CDR2 YSYEKL. From the cysteine up to the phenylalanine, the CDR3 has a length of 14 residues. Only CDR3 DNA remains: 42 bases, in frame from the first base. From V the trimming removes 0 bases and from J it removes 8 bases, while the gene matches leave 5 bases of the junction unaccounted for. Each collaborating institution followed its own protocols to collect whole blood in K2EDTA tubes. For TCRbeta analysis, collaborators shipped samples in one of three forms: frozen whole blood, isolated PBMCs, or DNA extracted from either of those sample types. The chain employs TRBV4-1 and TRBJ1-2; 8 bases in the junction line up with TRBD1. The TCR originated in a man aged 30 to 39 with active or convalescent COVID-19. Sequenced material: peripheral blood. The nucleotide sequence reads as follows: TGCGCCAGCAGCCAAGAGGGCAGGGGGCACGGCTACACCTTC. Its coded protein is CASSQEGRGHGYTF.